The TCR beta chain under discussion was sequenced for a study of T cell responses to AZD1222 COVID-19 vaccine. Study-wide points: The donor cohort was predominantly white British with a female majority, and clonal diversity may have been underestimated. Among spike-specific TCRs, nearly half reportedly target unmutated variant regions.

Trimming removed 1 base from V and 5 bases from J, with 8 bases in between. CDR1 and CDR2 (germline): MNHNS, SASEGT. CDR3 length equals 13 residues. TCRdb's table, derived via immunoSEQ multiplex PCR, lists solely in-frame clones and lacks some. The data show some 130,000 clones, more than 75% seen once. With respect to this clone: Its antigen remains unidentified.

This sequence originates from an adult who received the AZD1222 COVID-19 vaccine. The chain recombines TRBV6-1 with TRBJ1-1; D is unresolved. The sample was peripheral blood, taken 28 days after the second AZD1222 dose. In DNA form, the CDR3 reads TGTGCCAGCAGTGAAGGGTTACGAACTGAAGCTTTCTTT. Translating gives CASSEGLRTEAFF.